Presented here are 18 T cell receptor beta chains from one specimen sequenced in a study of cytomegalovirus exposure and HLA in healthy donors. The data were produced by immunoSEQ multiplex PCR, yet TCRdb's version contains in-frame clones alone and is incomplete. Of 200,000 or so clones listed, 84% are singletons. The sample comprised PBMCs. The receptor source for this set is a woman in her twenties or thirties in good health and CMV-seropositive.

J is TRBJ1-1 and V is TRBV6-5; D gene ambiguous. The V end was cut by 2 bases, the J end by 4 bases, with 11 bases between. Germline CDR1 and CDR2: MNHEY and SVGAGI. The length of the CDR3 is 14 residues. CDR3 nucleotides: TGTGCCAGCAGTTACGGCGGCCTAGGCACTGAAGCTTTCTTT. Translating gives CASSYGGLGTEAFF.

The genes are TRBV2 and TRBJ2-7; D not resolved. This CDR3 contains 12 residues. V dropped 5 bases and J dropped 4 bases, with 9 bases sitting between them. In germline, CDR1 is SNHLY, CDR2 FYNNEI. CDR3 region: CASSQTRYEQYF. The CDR3, as DNA: TGTGCCAGCAGTCAGACTCGATACGAGCAGTACTTC.

This chain links TRBV4-1 with TRBJ2-7; TRBD2 aligns across 7 bases. Trimming at V came to 0 bases and at J to 1 base, leaving 3 bases not matched to a gene. The CDR3 runs to 15 residues. Germline V gene lookup returns CDR1 MGHRA and CDR2 YSYEKL. The CDR3 sequence is CASSQELALSYEQYF. The DNA for the CDR3 is TGCGCCAGCAGCCAAGAACTAGCGCTATCCTACGAGCAGTACTTC.

V usage is TRBV28 and J usage is TRBJ2-5, with 13 bases lining up with TRBD2. V trimming: 5 bases; J trimming: 7 bases; junction bases outside the gene matches: 10. The CDR3 loop spans 16 amino acids. In germline, CDR1 is MDHEN, CDR2 SYDVKM. The CDR3 loop is CASSKGTSGTFGTQYF. CDR3 DNA: TGTGCCAGCAGTAAGGGGACTAGCGGGACGTTTGGGACCCAGTACTTC.

The chain carries TRBV10-3 and TRBJ2-7, with D perhaps TRBD1 (7 bases). With 7 bases removed from V and 1 base from J, the gap between germline ends came to 14 bases. The CDR3 is 14 amino acids. Germline-derived CDR1 and CDR2 are ENHRY and SYGVKD. CDR3 DNA: TGTGCCATCACTAGGGCAGGGGGGTCCTACGAGCAGTACTTC. The encoded protein is CAITRAGGSYEQYF.

This sequence joins TRBV29-1 and TRBJ1-5; the match to TRBD1 covers 9 bases. CDR3 length: 13 residues. The V gene end was trimmed by 6 bases and the J gene end by 4 bases; junction bases not matched to a gene: 4. Germline CDR1 SQVTM, CDR2 ANQGSEA. CDR3 coding DNA: TGCAGCGTGCTGACAGGGGGAAATCAGCCCCAGCATTTT. Translation: CSVLTGGNQPQHF. The full variable domain, in which reference TRBV29-1 and TRBJ1-5 provide the parts outside the CDR3, is SAVISQKPSRDICQRGTSLTIQCQVDSQVTMMFWYRQQPGQSLTLIATANQGSEATYESGFVIDKFPISRPNLTFSTLTVSNMSPEDSSIYLCSVLTGGNQPQHFGDGTRLSIL.

This clone was seen repeatedly, ten times or more. For the CDR3, the DNA is TGTGCCAGCAGTCCGGACAATAACTATGGCTACACCTTC. Translated, it gives CASSPDNNYGYTF. This sequence joins TRBV2 and TRBJ1-2, with a possible D match to TRBD1 (5 bases). CDR1 is SNHLY, CDR2 FYNNEI, per germline. CDR3 length: 13 amino acids. Trimming removed 5 bases from V and 1 base from J, with 8 bases in between.

The chain employs TRBV27 and TRBJ1-5; D unresolved. The CDR3 sequence is 13 residues long. Trimming cost V 5 bases and J 7 bases, with 12 bases left between them. Looked up from germline, CDR1 is MNHEY and CDR2 is SMNVEV (reference sequence). The CDR3 region has the DNA TGTGCCAGCAGTGGAGGGAGTGGGCAGCCCCAGCATTTT. Translating it yields CASSGGSGQPQHF.

The chain carries TRBV2 and TRBJ1-5, with TRBD1 matching 7 bases. The CDR3 covers 14 residues. Germline CDR1 and CDR2: SNHLY and FYNNEI. V lost 6 bases, J lost 6 bases, and 8 bases stayed unmatched. CDR3 bases: TGTGCCAGCAGGGACCAGGGGGGAGGTCAGCCCCAGCATTTT. It encodes CASRDQGGGQPQHF.

The chain couples TRBV29-1 to TRBJ2-7, with D tentatively TRBD1 (5 bases). The CDR3 spans 13 residues. Trimming removed 7 bases at V and 1 base at J, with 14 bases between. CDR1 SQVTM and CDR2 ANQGSEA come from the germline V gene. CDR3 in DNA: TGCAGCGCCTCGCAAAGGGGTTCCTACGAGCAGTACTTC. Its protein product is CSASQRGSYEQYF.

Regarding this clone: Other nucleotide sequences in the sample specify the same CDR3. The J gene is TRBJ2-5, the V gene TRBV11-2; D is perhaps TRBD2 (5 bases). Germline lookup yields CDR1 SGHAT and CDR2 FQNNGV. Trimming stripped 4 bases from V and 5 bases from J, with 11 bases between. This CDR3 comprises 13 residues. CDR3 bases: TGTGCCAGCAGCTCAGGACTTGGGGAGACCCAGTACTTC. Protein sequence: CASSSGLGETQYF.

This clone appeared once. The gene calls are TRBV27 and TRBJ2-1; 9 bases fit TRBD1. This CDR3 comprises 16 residues. The germline CDR1 and CDR2 sequences are MNHEY and SMNVEV (reference sequence). V dropped 1 base and J dropped 7; count of bases not matched to a gene: 8. In DNA form, the CDR3 reads TGTGCCAGCAGTTTATTAGGGACAGGGAAAATAAATGAGCAGTTCTTC. This encodes CASSLLGTGKINEQFF.

This rearrangement joins TRBV6-1 to TRBJ2-2, with 8 positions matching TRBD1. With 6 bases clipped from V and 6 bases from J, the junction kept 3 bases outside the gene matches. CDR3 length equals 13 residues. Germline CDR1 is MNHNS and CDR2 is SASEGT. The CDR3, as DNA: TGTGCCAGCAGGACAGGGGTTGCCGGGGAGCTGTTTTTT. Amino acids: CASRTGVAGELFF.

The chain couples TRBV2 to TRBJ2-7; D unresolved. This CDR3 has 14 amino acids. Per germline, CDR1 SNHLY and CDR2 FYNNEI. V lost 2 bases, J lost 3 bases, and 11 bases lay in between. The CDR3 here is CASSESWPDYEQYF. The CDR3 DNA follows: TGTGCCAGCAGTGAATCTTGGCCTGACTACGAGCAGTACTTC.

V gene TRBV2 combines with J gene TRBJ1-5; D unresolved. The CDR3 covers 13 residues. The germline V gene encodes CDR1 SNHLY and CDR2 FYNNEI. Trimming removed 3 bases at V and 7 bases at J, with 10 bases between. The CDR3 region has the DNA TGTGCCAGCAGTGAGATTTGGAGCCAGCCCCAGCATTTT. Protein product: CASSEIWSQPQHF.

The chain recombines TRBV19 with TRBJ2-7, with TRBD1 matching over 8 bases. Germline V gene sequence: CDR1 LNHDA, CDR2 SQIVND (reference sequence). J was trimmed by 2 bases and V by 6 bases; bases with no gene match: 6. The CDR3 loop spans 14 amino acids. In DNA, the CDR3 is TGTGCCAGTAGCCGGGACAGGATAACCTACGAGCAGTACTTC. Translating it yields CASSRDRITYEQYF.

The rearrangement uses TRBV28 and TRBJ1-2, with D perhaps matching TRBD1 (6 bases). The CDR3 covers 13 residues. The V end was cut by 5 bases, the J end by 4 bases, with 11 bases between. Germline V gene lookup returns CDR1 MDHEN and CDR2 SYDVKM. CDR3 in amino acids: CASSLATGYGYTF. The CDR3 region has the DNA TGTGCCAGCAGTCTCGCGACAGGCTATGGCTACACCTTC.

CDR3 nucleotides: TGCGCCAGCAGCTTGGCCCCGTCTAGCTCTAGCACAGATACGCAGTATTTT. Translation gives CASSLAPSSSSTDTQYF. The chain is built from TRBV5-1 and TRBJ2-3, with a weak D call TRBD2 (5 bases). The V and J ends lost 0 bases and 0 bases respectively, with 14 bases between them. Per germline, CDR1 SGHRS and CDR2 YFSETQ. The CDR3 extends over 17 amino acids.